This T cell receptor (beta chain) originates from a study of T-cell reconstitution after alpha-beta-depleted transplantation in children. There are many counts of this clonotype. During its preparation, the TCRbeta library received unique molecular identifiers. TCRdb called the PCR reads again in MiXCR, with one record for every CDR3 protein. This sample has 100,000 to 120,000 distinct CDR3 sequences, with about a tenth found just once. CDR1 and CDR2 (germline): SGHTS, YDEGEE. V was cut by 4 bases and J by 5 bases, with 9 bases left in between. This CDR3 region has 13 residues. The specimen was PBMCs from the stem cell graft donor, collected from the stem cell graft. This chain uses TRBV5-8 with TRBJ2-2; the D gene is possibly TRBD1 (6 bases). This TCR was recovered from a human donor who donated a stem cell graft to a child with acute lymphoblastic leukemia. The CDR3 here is CASSTTGTGELFF. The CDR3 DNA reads TGTGCCAGCAGCACTACAGGGACCGGGGAGCTGTTTTTT. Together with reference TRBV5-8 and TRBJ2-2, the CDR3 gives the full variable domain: EAGVTQSPTHLIKTRGQQATLRCSPISGHTSVYWYQQALGLGLQFLLWYDEGEERNRGNFPPRFSGRQFPNYSSELNVNALELEDSALYLCASSTTGTGELFFGEGSRLTVL.